The clone carrying this T cell receptor (beta chain) came up once. The antigen remains undetermined. Data came from immunoSEQ multiplex PCR; TCRdb stores just in-frame clones and leaves some out. The data show roughly 650,000 clones, 95% to 96% seen once. Only CD45RO-negative cells positively selected for CCR7 counted as naive CD8 cells, so terminally differentiated effector memory CD45RA+ cells were excluded. The CDR3 runs 14 residues. Germline loops: CDR1 SGDLS, CDR2 YYNGEE. Losses at the gene ends were 3 bases for V and 7 bases for J; bases not matched to a gene: 6. This sample is drawn from a study of shared clonotypes between healthy human individuals. Study outcomes and limitations: Clonotype sharing among the donors was expected to vary with sequencing depth. Naive subsets typically showed greater estimated richness than memory subsets.

Material: naive CD8+ T cells sorted from blood. The receptor was derived from a young woman in good health. The chain uses TRBV9 and TRBJ2-1; 8 positions agree with TRBD1. DNA of the CDR3: TGTGCCAGCAGCGCTCAGGGGGCGGTGAATGAGCAGTTCTTC. Protein product: CASSAQGAVNEQFF. Variable domain in full (rest from reference TRBV9 and TRBJ2-1): DSGVTQTPKHLITATGQRVTLRCSPRSGDLSVYWYQQSLDQGLQFLIQYYNGEERAKGNILERFSAQQFPDLHSELNLSSLELGDSALYFCASSAQGAVNEQFFGPGTRLTVL.